This T cell receptor beta chain was obtained from a study of control samples from healthy donors and cancer patients. Produced via immunoSEQ multiplex PCR; TCRdb's table is partial and in-frame only. Here the sample spans hundreds of thousands of clones, roughly 82% being singletons. This CDR3 spans 14 amino acids. Trimming took 1 base from V and 10 from J, leaving 11 bases between them. In germline, CDR1 is LGHNA, CDR2 YNFKEQ. Sequencing was done on a sample of PBMCs. The rearrangement uses TRBV4-2 and TRBJ1-6; perhaps TRBD1 as D (6 bases). The sequence was obtained from a woman in her sixties or seventies with lung cancer. Here the CDR3 reads CASSQGQGGSPLHF. CDR3 sequence (DNA): TGTGCCAGCAGCCAAGGACAAGGGGGATCACCCCTCCACTTT.